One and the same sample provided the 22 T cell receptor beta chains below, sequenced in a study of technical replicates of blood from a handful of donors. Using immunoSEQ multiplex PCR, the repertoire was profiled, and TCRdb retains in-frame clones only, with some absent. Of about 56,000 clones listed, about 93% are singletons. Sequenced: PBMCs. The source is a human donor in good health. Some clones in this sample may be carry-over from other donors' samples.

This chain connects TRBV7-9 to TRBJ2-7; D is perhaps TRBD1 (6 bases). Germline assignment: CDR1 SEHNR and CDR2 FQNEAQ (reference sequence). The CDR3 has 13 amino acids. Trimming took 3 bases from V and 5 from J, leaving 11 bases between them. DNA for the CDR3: TGTGCCAGCAGCTTGTGGGGGCGCGACGAGCAGTACTTC. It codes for CASSLWGRDEQYF.

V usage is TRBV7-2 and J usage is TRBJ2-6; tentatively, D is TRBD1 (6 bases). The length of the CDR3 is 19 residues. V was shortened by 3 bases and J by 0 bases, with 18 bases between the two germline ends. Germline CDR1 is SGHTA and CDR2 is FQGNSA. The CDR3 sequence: CASSFPLAGVNSGANVLTF. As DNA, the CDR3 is TGTGCCAGCAGCTTTCCCCTAGCAGGGGTGAACTCTGGGGCCAACGTCCTGACTTTC.

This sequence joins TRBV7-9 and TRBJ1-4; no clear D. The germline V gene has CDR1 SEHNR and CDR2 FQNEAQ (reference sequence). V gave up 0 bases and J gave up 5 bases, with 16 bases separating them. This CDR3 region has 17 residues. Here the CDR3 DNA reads TGTGCCAGCAGCTTAGCCTCCGCCAGGCCTGGAAATGAAAAACTGTTTTTT. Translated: CASSLASARPGNEKLFF.

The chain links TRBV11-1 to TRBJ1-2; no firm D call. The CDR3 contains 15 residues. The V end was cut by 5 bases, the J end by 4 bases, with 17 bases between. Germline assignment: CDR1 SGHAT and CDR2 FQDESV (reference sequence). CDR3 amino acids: CASSPGRKTSYGYTF. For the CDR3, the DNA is TGTGCCAGCAGCCCTGGGCGGAAAACTAGCTATGGCTACACCTTC.

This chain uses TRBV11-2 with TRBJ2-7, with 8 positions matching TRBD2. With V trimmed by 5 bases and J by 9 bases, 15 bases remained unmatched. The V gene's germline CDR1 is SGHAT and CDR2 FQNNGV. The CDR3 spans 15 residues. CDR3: CASSGLRTRGLGQYF. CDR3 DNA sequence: TGTGCCAGCAGCGGTTTAAGGACCAGGGGACTAGGGCAGTACTTC.

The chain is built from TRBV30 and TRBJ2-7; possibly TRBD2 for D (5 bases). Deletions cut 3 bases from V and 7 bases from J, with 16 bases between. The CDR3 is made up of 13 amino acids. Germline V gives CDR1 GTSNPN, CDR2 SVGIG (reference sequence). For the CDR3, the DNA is TGTGCCTGGAGCCCCCTTGGGCCGGGGGAGCAGTACTTC. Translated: CAWSPLGPGEQYF.

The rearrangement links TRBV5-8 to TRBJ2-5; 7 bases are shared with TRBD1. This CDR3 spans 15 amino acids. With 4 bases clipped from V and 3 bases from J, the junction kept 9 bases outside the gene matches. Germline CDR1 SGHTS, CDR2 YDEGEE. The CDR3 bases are TGTGCCAGCAGCCAATCGACAGGGTGGGAAGAGACCCAGTACTTC. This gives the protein CASSQSTGWEETQYF.

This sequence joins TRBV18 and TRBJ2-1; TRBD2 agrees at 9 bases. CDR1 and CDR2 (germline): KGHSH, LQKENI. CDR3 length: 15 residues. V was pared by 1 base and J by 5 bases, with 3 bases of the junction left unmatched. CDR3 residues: CASSPLPSGNNEQFF. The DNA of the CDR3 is TGTGCCAGCTCACCACTTCCTAGCGGGAACAATGAGCAGTTCTTC.

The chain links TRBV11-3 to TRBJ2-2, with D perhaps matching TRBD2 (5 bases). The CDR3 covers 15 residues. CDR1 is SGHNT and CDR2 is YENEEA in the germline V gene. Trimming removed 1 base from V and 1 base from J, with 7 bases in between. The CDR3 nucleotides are TGTGCCAGCAGCTTAGGTGGGAGGAACACCGGGGAGCTGTTTTTT. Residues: CASSLGGRNTGELFF.

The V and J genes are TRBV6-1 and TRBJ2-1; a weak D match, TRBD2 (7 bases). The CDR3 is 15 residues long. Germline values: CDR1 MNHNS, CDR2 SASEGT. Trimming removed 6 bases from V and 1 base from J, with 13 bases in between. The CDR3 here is CASRGGGASYNEQFF. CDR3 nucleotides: TGTGCCAGCAGAGGAGGGGGGGCGTCCTACAATGAGCAGTTCTTC.

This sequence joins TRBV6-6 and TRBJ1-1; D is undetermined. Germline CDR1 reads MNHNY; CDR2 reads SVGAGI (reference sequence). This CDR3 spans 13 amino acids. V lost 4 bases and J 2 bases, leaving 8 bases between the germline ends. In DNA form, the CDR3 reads TGTGCCAGCAGTTTGCCCGGTAACACTGAAGCTTTCTTT. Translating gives CASSLPGNTEAFF.

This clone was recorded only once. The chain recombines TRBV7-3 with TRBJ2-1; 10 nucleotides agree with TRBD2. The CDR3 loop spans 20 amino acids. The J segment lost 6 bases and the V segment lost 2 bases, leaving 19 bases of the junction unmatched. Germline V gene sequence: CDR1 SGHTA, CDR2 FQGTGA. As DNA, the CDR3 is TGTGCCAGCAGCTTATCCCTGGGGGCAAAAGCGGGAGGGCCGGGCAATGAGCAGTTCTTC. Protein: CASSLSLGAKAGGPGNEQFF.

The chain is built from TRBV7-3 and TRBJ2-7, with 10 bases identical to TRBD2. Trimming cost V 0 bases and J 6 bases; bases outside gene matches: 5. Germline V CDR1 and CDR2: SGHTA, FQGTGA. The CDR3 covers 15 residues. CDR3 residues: CASSLTSGRWSEQYF. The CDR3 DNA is TGTGCCAGCAGCTTAACTAGCGGGAGGTGGTCCGAGCAGTACTTC. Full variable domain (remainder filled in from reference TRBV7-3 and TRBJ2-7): GAGVSQTPSNKVTEKGKYVELRCDPISGHTALYWYRQSLGQGPEFLIYFQGTGAADDSGLPNDRFFAVRPEGSVSTLKIQRTERGDSAVYLCASSLTSGRWSEQYFGPGTRLTVT.

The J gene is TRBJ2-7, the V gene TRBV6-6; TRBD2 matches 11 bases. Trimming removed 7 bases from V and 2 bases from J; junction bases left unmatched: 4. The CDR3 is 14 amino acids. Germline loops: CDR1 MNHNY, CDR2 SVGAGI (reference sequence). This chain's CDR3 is CASTRSGGAYEQYF. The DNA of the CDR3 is TGTGCCAGCACCCGTAGCGGGGGGGCCTACGAGCAGTACTTC.

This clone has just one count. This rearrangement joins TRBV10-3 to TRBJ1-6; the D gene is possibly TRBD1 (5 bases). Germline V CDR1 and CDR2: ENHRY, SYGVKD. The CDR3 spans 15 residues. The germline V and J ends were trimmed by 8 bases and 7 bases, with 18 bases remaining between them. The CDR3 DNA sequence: TGTGCCATCTCGCGGGGGGAGGGGTTCAATTCACCCCTCCACTTT. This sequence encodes CAISRGEGFNSPLHF.

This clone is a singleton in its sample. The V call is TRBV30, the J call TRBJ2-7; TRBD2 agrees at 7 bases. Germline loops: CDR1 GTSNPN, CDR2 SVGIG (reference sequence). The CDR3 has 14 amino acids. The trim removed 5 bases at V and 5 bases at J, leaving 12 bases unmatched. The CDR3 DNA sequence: TGTGCCTGGGCCCCGGGACTACTACCCCACGAGCAGTACTTC. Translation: CAWAPGLLPHEQYF.

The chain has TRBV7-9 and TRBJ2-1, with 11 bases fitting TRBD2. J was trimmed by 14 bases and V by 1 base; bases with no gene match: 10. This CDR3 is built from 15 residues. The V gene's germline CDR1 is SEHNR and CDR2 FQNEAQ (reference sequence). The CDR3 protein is CASSLGRSGRATEFF. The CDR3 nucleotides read TGTGCCAGCAGCTTAGGTCGTAGCGGGAGGGCCACGGAGTTCTTC.

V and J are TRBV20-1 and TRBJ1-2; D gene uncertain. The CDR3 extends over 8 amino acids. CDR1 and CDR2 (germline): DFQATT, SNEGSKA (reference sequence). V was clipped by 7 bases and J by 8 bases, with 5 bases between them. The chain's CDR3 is CSGEGYTF. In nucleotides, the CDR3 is TGCAGTGGTGAGGGCTACACCTTC.

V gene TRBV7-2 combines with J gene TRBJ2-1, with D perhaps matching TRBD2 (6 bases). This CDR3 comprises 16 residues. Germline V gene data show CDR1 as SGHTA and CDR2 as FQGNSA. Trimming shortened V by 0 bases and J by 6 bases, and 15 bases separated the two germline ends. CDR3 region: CASSLAHSSGLNEQFF. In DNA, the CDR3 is TGTGCCAGCAGCTTAGCCCATTCCAGCGGGCTCAATGAGCAGTTCTTC.

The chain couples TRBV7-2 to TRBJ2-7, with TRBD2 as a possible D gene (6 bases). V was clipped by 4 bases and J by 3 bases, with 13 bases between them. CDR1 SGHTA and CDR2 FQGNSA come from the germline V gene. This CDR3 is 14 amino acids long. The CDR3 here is CASSYSAGDYEQYF. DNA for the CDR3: TGTGCCAGCAGCTACTCAGCGGGCGACTACGAGCAGTACTTC.

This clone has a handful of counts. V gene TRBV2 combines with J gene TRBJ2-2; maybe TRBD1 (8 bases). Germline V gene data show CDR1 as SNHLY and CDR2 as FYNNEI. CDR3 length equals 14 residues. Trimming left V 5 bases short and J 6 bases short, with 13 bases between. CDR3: CASSRQGRAGELFF. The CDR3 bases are TGTGCCAGCAGTCGACAGGGGAGGGCCGGGGAGCTGTTTTTT.

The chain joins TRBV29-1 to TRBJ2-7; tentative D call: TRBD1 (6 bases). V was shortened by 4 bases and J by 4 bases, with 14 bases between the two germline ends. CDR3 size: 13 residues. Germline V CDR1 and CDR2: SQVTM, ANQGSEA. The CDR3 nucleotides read TGCAGCGTTGGCGAGACAGGCCCTTACGAGCAGTACTTC. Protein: CSVGETGPYEQYF.